The 24 T cell receptor beta chains reported below all come from one sample, sequenced in a study of T-cell memory formation after mild COVID-19. TCRdb itself ran the 5' RACE reads through MiXCR, one entry per CDR3 protein. This repertoire shows roughly 240,000 distinct CDR3 sequences, around 15% found once; its top ten account for approximately 23%. Sequencing input: PBMCs or a T cell subset sorted from them (not recorded which). These receptors were taken from a man aged 18 to 35 who had mild COVID-19 (a few samples of this study predate the infection). Cell type and time point are not known.

The chain couples TRBV9 to TRBJ2-7; D possibly matches TRBD1 or TRBD2 (5 bases each). This CDR3 region has 16 residues. The ends were cut back, 2 bases at V and 1 base at J, with 16 bases in the middle. Germline V lookup: CDR1 SGDLS, CDR2 YYNGEE. In DNA form, the CDR3 reads TGTGCCAGCAGCGTTTCCCATACGGGACGTTCCTACGAGCAGTACTTC. This encodes CASSVSHTGRSYEQYF.

The chain is built from TRBV27 and TRBJ2-1; TRBD1 matches 8 bases. CDR1 is MNHEY and CDR2 is SMNVEV in the germline V gene (reference sequence). V trimming: 5 bases; J trimming: 8 bases; junction bases outside the gene matches: 2. This CDR3 has 12 residues. The CDR3: CASSAGGDEQFF. CDR3 in DNA: TGTGCCAGCAGTGCAGGGGGCGATGAGCAGTTCTTC.

This clonotype was observed a few times. V is TRBV4-3 and J is TRBJ2-3; possible D gene TRBD1, 5 bases. This CDR3 comprises 17 residues. Germline V gene data show CDR1 as LGHNA and CDR2 as YSLEER. The V gene lost 0 bases and the J gene lost 0 bases, with 13 bases spanning the gap. The CDR3 sequence: CASSQDYSDISTDTQYF. The CDR3 DNA sequence: TGCGCCAGCAGCCAAGATTACTCGGACATTAGCACAGATACGCAGTATTTT.

The V gene is TRBV20-1, the J gene TRBJ2-4; the D gene could be TRBD1 or TRBD2 (5 bases each). The V end was cut by 1 base, the J end by 2 bases, with 15 bases between. Germline loops: CDR1 DFQATT, CDR2 SNEGSKA (reference sequence). CDR3 length: 16 residues. DNA for the CDR3: TGCAGTGCTAGAGGATCAGGGAGCCCTTCCAAAAACATTCAGTACTTC. Translated: CSARGSGSPSKNIQYF.

This clonotype was seen only a few times. The V call is TRBV7-2, the J call TRBJ1-2; a possible D gene is TRBD1 (6 bases). The CDR3 extends over 13 amino acids. V dropped 5 bases and J dropped 4 bases, with 11 bases sitting between them. CDR1 and CDR2 from the germline V gene are SGHTA and FQGNSA. The CDR3 sequence is CASSPDRTYGYTF. CDR3 coding DNA: TGTGCCAGCAGCCCGGACAGAACCTATGGCTACACCTTC.

The sample holds many counts of this clonotype. V is TRBV7-8 and J is TRBJ1-6; the D is unclear. Germline CDR1 SGHVS, CDR2 FQNEAQ. V was shortened by 10 bases and J by 10 bases, with 14 bases between the two germline ends. There are 12 residues in the CDR3. The CDR3 sequence is CATMPPASPLHF. The DNA for the CDR3 is TGTGCCACTATGCCGCCCGCGTCACCCCTCCACTTT.

This clonotype was seen a few times. V gene TRBV10-3 combines with J gene TRBJ2-7, with no clear D. CDR1 ENHRY and CDR2 SYGVKD come from the germline V gene. This CDR3 is 13 amino acids long. The germline V and J ends were trimmed by 0 bases and 2 bases, with 5 bases remaining between them. In DNA, the CDR3 is TGTGCCATCAGTGAGTCACGGACCTACGAGCAGTACTTC. It codes for CAISESRTYEQYF.

The J gene is TRBJ1-6, the V gene TRBV4-3, with D perhaps TRBD1 (6 bases). Germline loops: CDR1 LGHNA, CDR2 YSLEER. The CDR3 length is 18 residues. Trimming took 0 bases from V and 6 from J, leaving 18 bases between them. The CDR3 sequence is CASSQDPPRTVINSPLHF. The CDR3, as DNA: TGCGCCAGCAGCCAAGACCCACCTCGGACAGTGATTAATTCACCCCTCCACTTT.

The V and J genes are TRBV4-3 and TRBJ2-3, with 7 bases lining up with TRBD2. Trimming at V came to 0 bases and at J to 1 base, leaving 4 bases not matched to a gene. CDR1 and CDR2 (germline): LGHNA, YSLEER. The CDR3 runs to 16 residues. CDR3 loop: CASSQESLAGTDTQYF. CDR3 nucleotide sequence: TGCGCCAGCAGCCAAGAATCGCTAGCGGGCACAGATACGCAGTATTTT.

This clonotype was counted between two and nine times. This may arise from a read error, as a much more abundant clone is one base away. This chain uses TRBV6-2 or TRBV6-3 with TRBJ1-1, with no clear D. CDR3 length equals 13 residues. CDR1 is MNHEY, CDR2 SVGEGT, per germline. With 2 bases removed from V and 1 base from J, the gap between germline ends came to 5 bases. In nucleotides, the CDR3 is TGTGCCAGCAGTTACATGGAGAACACTGAAGCTTTCTTT. Translated, it gives CASSYMENTEAFF.

This chain links TRBV4-3 with TRBJ2-7, with D perhaps being TRBD1 or TRBD2 (6 bases each). Germline CDR1 and CDR2: LGHNA and YSLEER. The CDR3 is made up of 15 amino acids. Trimming removed 4 bases at V and 4 bases at J, with 17 bases between. CDR3 protein: CASSPAWRGQYEQYF. The CDR3 DNA follows: TGCGCCAGCAGCCCGGCGTGGCGGGGACAATACGAGCAGTACTTC.

This clonotype was observed a few times. This sequence joins TRBV6-5 and TRBJ2-1; D is perhaps TRBD1 (6 bases). Germline V gene lookup returns CDR1 MNHEY and CDR2 SVGAGI. The CDR3 spans 12 residues. With 8 bases removed from V and 6 bases from J, the gap between germline ends came to 11 bases. In nucleotides, the CDR3 is TGTGCCAGCGAGGGACACCTCAATGAGCAGTTCTTC. This sequence encodes CASEGHLNEQFF.

This clonotype was seen a few times. The chain couples TRBV12-3 or TRBV12-4 to TRBJ1-1; 7 nucleotides match TRBD1. V gave up 8 bases and J gave up 4 bases; unmatched junction bases: 10. The CDR3 runs to 14 residues. Here the CDR3 reads CASRGGRGVTEAFF. As DNA, the CDR3 is TGTGCCAGCCGAGGGGGCAGGGGAGTCACTGAAGCTTTCTTT.

The CDR3 bases are TGTGCCAGCAGCTACAGGAGTCCCCAAGAGACCCAGTACTTC. This translates into CASSYRSPQETQYF. J is TRBJ2-5 and V is TRBV7-9; possible D gene TRBD1, 5 bases. V was shortened by 4 bases and J by 1 base, with 10 bases between the two germline ends. The CDR3 has 14 amino acids. The germline CDR1 and CDR2 sequences are SEHNR and FQNEAQ (reference sequence).

The rearrangement links TRBV4-1 to TRBJ2-1; 7 positions agree with TRBD2. CDR1 and CDR2 (germline): MGHRA, YSYEKL. The length of the CDR3 is 15 residues. V dropped 4 bases and J dropped 8; count of bases not matched to a gene: 11. CDR3 protein: CASSLQLGRGDEQFF. CDR3 DNA sequence: TGCGCCAGCAGCCTACAACTAGGGAGGGGTGATGAGCAGTTCTTC.

V gene TRBV7-9 combines with J gene TRBJ1-2; D gene ambiguous. The CDR3 is 13 amino acids. With 1 base removed from V and 4 bases from J, the gap between germline ends came to 7 bases. Germline V lookup: CDR1 SEHNR, CDR2 FQNEAQ (reference sequence). This CDR3 is CASSLEQSYGYTF. CDR3 sequence (DNA): TGTGCCAGCAGCTTAGAACAGTCCTATGGCTACACCTTC.

The V and J genes are TRBV4-1 and TRBJ1-6, with TRBD1 as a possible D gene (5 bases). Trimming removed 3 bases at V and 0 bases at J, with 12 bases between. The CDR3 sequence is 17 residues long. Germline V gives CDR1 MGHRA, CDR2 YSYEKL. CDR3 nucleotide sequence: TGCGCCAGCAGCCAGCCCCAGGGCGGCTCCTATAATTCACCCCTCCACTTT. Translating it yields CASSQPQGGSYNSPLHF.

This clonotype showed up many times. The gene calls are TRBV7-9 and TRBJ1-1; 8 bases line up with TRBD1. V dropped 4 bases and J dropped 5; count of bases not matched to a gene: 9. The CDR3 runs to 15 residues. CDR1 SEHNR and CDR2 FQNEAQ come from the germline V gene (reference sequence). The CDR3 reads CASSWGTGRPTEAFF. Here the CDR3 DNA reads TGTGCCAGCAGCTGGGGGACAGGCCGTCCGACTGAAGCTTTCTTT.

This chain joins TRBV7-9 and TRBJ1-1, with TRBD1 matching 9 bases. J lost 5 bases, V lost 6 bases, and 10 bases had no gene match. The CDR3 sequence is 15 residues long. CDR1 and CDR2 from the germline V gene are SEHNR and FQNEAQ (reference sequence). DNA for the CDR3: TGTGCCAGCAGTTCCGGGACAGGGTGGTCGACTGAAGCTTTCTTT. Translating it yields CASSSGTGWSTEAFF.

This clonotype was observed a handful of times. The chain links TRBV12-3 or TRBV12-4 to TRBJ2-5; D gene uncertain. This CDR3 spans 14 amino acids. V gave up 0 bases and J gave up 2 bases, with 7 bases separating them. CDR3 region: CASSLAGQQETQYF. Written as DNA, the CDR3 is TGTGCCAGCAGTTTAGCGGGCCAGCAAGAGACCCAGTACTTC.

This sequence joins TRBV9 and TRBJ2-1; D possibly corresponds to TRBD1 (5 bases). CDR3 length: 17 amino acids. Germline lookup yields CDR1 SGDLS and CDR2 YYNGEE. V lost 0 bases to trimming and J lost 0 bases, with 13 bases between them. CDR3 coding DNA: TGTGCCAGCAGCGTAGGGGGCCAGATTACCTCCTACAATGAGCAGTTCTTC. This encodes CASSVGGQITSYNEQFF.

The rearrangement joins TRBV5-6 to TRBJ2-1; D may be TRBD2 (5 bases). The V end was cut by 3 bases, the J end by 0 bases, with 10 bases between. Germline CDR1 reads SGHDT; CDR2 reads YYEEEE. This CDR3 has 15 amino acids. The DNA for the CDR3 is TGTGCCAGCAGCTCGAGGGTAAGCTCCTACAATGAGCAGTTCTTC. Amino acids: CASSSRVSSYNEQFF.

The rearrangement joins TRBV20-1 to TRBJ2-5, with 12 bases identical to TRBD2. Per germline, CDR1 DFQATT and CDR2 SNEGSKA (reference sequence). The CDR3 covers 15 residues. Trimming cost V 7 bases and J 4 bases; bases outside gene matches: 10. Written as DNA, the CDR3 is TGCAGTGTCCTAGCCCCGGGACTAGCGGGAGAGACCCAGTACTTC. The encoded protein is CSVLAPGLAGETQYF.

This clonotype was detected a few times. J is TRBJ2-1 and V is TRBV11-3; D possibly matches TRBD1 or TRBD2 (6 bases each). Trimming stripped 5 bases from V and 9 bases from J, with 11 bases between. From germline, CDR1 is SGHNT and CDR2 YENEEA. This CDR3 region has 12 residues. DNA for the CDR3: TGTGCCAGCAGCGAAGGGGGGATTGAGCAGTTCTTC. Its protein product is CASSEGGIEQFF.